One TCR beta chain is described in this entry. How the authors handled the data: Estimation of nucleated cell counts was performed using reference gene primer amplification. TCRdb keeps only in-frame clones here, not all; method: immunoSEQ multiplex PCR. Clone size and V and J calls were adopted from that table, with D and trimming inferred from the DNA. Of some 240,000 clones in the sample, 80% to 85% are singletons; the top ten hold about 3.5%. Trimming cost V 7 bases and J 7 bases; bases outside gene matches: 7. The CDR3 has 13 residues. Germline V gives CDR1 WSHSY, CDR2 SAAADI. The data stem from a study of blood T cell repertoires in COVID-19. The wider study: COVID-19 samples collected from the United States, Italy and Spain covered acute and convalescent phases.

Individuals aged about 18 to 90 years were recruited from about two dozen US areas. The sequenced material came from PBMCs or T cells enriched from blood (not recorded which). The chain employs TRBV10-2 and TRBJ2-1, with 7 bases that match TRBD2. The sequence was obtained from a man in his fifties or sixties who had recovered from COVID-19. The CDR3: CASKMTSTNEQFF. CDR3 sequence (DNA): TGCGCCAGCAAGATGACTAGCACAAATGAGCAGTTCTTC.